This paragraph reports one T cell receptor beta chain. CDR3 size: 15 residues. The V and J ends lost 2 bases and 2 bases, in that order; junction bases with no gene match: 3. CDR1 and CDR2 (germline): SGDLS, YYNGEE. The method was immunoSEQ multiplex PCR; TCRdb's version includes in-frame clones alone and lacks a portion of them. The table has more than 85,000 clones, around 80% seen once. This entry is derived from a study of T cell responses to AZD1222 COVID-19 vaccine. For the study at large: Researchers grouped second doses given at about 4 or about 12 weeks into one pool.

The clonotype was recovered from an adult in good health. The J gene is TRBJ2-1, the V gene TRBV9, with 8 bases that match TRBD2. The specimen comprised peripheral blood, sampled on day 0 of AZD1222 vaccination. The CDR3 spells CASSVSGGTYNEQFF. The CDR3 nucleotides are TGTGCCAGCAGCGTGTCGGGAGGGACCTACAATGAGCAGTTCTTC. The full variable domain, with the rest looked up from reference TRBV9 and TRBJ2-1, is DSGVTQTPKHLITATGQRVTLRCSPRSGDLSVYWYQQSLDQGLQFLIQYYNGEERAKGNILERFSAQQFPDLHSELNLSSLELGDSALYFCASSVSGGTYNEQFFGPGTRLTVL.